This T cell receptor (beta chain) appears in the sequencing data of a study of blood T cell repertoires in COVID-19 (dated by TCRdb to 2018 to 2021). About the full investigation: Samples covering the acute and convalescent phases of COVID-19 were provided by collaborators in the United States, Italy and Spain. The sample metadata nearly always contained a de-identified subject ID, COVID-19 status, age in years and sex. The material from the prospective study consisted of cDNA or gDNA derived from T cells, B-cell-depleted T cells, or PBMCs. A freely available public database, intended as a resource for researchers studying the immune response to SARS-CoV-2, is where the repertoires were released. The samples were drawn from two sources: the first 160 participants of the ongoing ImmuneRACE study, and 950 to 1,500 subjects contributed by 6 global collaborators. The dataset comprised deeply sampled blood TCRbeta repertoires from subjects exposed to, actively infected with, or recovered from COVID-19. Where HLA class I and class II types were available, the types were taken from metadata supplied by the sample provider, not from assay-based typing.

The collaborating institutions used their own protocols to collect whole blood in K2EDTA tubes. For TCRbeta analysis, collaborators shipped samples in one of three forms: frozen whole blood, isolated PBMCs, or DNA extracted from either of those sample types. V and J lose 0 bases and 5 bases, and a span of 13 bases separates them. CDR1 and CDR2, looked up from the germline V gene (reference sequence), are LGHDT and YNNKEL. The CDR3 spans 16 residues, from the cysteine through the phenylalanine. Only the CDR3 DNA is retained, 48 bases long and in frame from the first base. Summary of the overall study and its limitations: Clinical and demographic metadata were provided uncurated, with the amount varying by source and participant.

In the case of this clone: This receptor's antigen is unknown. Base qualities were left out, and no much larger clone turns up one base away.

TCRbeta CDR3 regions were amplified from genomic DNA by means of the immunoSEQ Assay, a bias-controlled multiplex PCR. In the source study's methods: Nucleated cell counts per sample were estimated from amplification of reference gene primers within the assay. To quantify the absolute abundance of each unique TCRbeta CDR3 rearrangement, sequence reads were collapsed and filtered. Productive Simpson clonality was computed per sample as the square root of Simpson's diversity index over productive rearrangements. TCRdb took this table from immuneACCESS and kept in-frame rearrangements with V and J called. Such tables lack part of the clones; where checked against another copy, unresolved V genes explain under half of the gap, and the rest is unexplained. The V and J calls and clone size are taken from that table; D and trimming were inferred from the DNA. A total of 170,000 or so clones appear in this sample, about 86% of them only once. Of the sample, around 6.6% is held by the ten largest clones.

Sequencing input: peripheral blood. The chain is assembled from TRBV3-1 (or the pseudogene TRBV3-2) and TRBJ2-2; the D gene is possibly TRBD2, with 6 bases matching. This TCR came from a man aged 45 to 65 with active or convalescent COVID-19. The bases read TGTGCCAGCAGCCAAGATCCCGGGAGTTTGACCGGGGAGCTGTTTTTT. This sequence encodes CASSQDPGSLTGELFF.